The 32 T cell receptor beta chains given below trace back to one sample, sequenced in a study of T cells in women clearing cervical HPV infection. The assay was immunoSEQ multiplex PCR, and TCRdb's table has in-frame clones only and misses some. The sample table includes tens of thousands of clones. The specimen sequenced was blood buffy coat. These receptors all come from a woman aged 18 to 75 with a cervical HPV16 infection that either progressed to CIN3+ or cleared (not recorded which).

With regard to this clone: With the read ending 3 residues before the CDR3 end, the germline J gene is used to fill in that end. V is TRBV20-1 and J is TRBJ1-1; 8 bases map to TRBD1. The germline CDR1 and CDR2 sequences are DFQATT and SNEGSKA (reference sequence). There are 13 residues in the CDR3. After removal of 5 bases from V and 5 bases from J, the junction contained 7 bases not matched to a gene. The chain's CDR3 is CSAGGTGRTEAFF. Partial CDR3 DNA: TGCAGTGCTGGGGGGACAGGCAGGACTGAA.

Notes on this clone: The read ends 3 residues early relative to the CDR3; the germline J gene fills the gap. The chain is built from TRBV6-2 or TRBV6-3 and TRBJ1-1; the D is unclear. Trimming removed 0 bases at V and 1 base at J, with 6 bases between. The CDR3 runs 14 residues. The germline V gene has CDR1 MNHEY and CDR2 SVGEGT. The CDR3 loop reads CASSYSAANTEAFF. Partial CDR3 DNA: TGTGCCAGCAGTTACTCGGCGGCGAACACTGAA.

The part of the CDR3 DNA that was read is TGCGCCAGCAGGAAGGGTAATTCACCC. It yields the protein CASRKGNSP. The full CDR3 protein reads CASRKGNSPLHF. This sequence joins TRBV23-1 and TRBJ1-6; D gene ambiguous. The CDR3 end is not reached by the read, which stops 3 residues before it; the germline J gene fills it in. TRBV23-1 falls under the ORF class, with uncertain function. V lost 6 bases to trimming and J lost 6 bases, with 6 bases between them. This CDR3 is built from 12 residues.

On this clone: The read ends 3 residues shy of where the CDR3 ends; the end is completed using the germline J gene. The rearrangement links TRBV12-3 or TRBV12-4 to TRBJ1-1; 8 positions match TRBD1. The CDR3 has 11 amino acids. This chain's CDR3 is CASRRRDRAFF. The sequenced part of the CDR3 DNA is TGTGCCAGCAGGCGCCGGGACAGG.

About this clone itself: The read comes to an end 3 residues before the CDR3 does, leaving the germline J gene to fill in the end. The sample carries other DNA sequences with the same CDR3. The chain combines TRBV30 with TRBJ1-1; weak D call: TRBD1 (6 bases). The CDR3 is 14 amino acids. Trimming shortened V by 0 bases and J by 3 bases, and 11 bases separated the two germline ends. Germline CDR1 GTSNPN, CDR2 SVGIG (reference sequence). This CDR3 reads CAWSVLDRDTEAFF. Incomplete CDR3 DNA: TGTGCCTGGAGTGTCTTGGACAGAGACACTGAA. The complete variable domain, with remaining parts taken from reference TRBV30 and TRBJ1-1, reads SQTIHQWPATLVQPVGSPLSLECTVEGTSNPNLYWYRQAAGRGLQLLFYSVGIGQISSEVPQNLSASRPQDRQFILSSKKLLLSDSGFYLCAWSVLDRDTEAFFGQGTRLTVV.

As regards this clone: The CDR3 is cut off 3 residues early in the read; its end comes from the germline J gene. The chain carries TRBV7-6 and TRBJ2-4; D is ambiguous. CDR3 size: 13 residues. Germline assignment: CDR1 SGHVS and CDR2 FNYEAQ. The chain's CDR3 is CASSSTEDGGQYF. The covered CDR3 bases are TGTGCCAGCAGCTCTACAGAGGATGGTGGT.

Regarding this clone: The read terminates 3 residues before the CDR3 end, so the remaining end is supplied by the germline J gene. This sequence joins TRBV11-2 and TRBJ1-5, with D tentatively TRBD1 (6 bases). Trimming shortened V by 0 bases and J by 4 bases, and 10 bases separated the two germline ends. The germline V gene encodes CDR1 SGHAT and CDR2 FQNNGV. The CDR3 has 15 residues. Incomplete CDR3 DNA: TGTGCCAGCAGCTTAGAAGGGACACCAAATCAGCCC. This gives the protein CASSLEGTPNQP. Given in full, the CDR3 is CASSLEGTPNQPQHF.

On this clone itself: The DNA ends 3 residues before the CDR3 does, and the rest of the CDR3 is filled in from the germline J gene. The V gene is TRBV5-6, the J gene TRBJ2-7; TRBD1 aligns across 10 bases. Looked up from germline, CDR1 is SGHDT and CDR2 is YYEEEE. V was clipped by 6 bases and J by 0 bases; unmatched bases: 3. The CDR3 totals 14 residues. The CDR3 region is CASTGQGDSYEQYF. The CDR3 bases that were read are TGTGCCAGCACCGGACAGGGGGACTCCTACGAG.

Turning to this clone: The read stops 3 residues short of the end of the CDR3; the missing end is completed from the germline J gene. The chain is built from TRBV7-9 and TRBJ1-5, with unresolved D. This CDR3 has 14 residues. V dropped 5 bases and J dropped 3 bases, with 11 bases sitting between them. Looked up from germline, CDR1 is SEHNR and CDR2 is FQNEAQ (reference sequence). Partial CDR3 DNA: TGTGCCAGCAGCCTAAGCCAGGACAATCAGCCC. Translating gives CASSLSQDNQP. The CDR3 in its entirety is CASSLSQDNQPQHF.

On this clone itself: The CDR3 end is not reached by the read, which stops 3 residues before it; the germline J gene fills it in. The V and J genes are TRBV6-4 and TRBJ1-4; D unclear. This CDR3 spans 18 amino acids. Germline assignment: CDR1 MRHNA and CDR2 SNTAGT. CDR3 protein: CASSDSEGSLFHNSPLFF. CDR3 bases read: TGTGCCAGCAGTGACTCGGAGGGCTCGCTGTTCCATAATTCACCA.

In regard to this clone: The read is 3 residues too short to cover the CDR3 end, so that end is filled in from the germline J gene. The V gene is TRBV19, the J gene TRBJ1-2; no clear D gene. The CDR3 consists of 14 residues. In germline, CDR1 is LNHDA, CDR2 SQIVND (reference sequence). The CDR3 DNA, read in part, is TGTGCCAGTAGTATAGGTGGCGGTACCTACGAC. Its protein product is CASSIGGGTYD. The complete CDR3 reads CASSIGGGTYDYTF.

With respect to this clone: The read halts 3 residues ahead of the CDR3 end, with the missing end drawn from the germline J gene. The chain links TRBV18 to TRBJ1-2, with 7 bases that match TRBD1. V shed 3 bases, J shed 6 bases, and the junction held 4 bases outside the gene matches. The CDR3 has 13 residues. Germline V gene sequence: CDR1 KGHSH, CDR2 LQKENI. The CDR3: CASSPGQRDGYTF. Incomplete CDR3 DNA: TGTGCCAGCTCACCGGGACAGAGAGATGGC.

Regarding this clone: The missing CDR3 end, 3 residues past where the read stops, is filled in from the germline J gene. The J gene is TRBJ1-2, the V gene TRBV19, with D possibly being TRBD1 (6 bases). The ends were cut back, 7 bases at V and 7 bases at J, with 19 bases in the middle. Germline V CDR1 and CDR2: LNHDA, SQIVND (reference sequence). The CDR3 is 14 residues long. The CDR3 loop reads CASTTQDRLGGYTF. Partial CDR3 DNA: TGTGCCAGTACCACACAGGACAGATTAGGTGGC.

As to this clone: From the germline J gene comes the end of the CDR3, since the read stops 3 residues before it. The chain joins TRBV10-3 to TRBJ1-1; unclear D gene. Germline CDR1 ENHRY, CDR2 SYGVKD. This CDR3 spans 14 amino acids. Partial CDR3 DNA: TGTGCCATCAGTCCGCGCGTTGAATCCTACGAG. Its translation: CAISPRVESYE. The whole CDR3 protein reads CAISPRVESYEAFF.

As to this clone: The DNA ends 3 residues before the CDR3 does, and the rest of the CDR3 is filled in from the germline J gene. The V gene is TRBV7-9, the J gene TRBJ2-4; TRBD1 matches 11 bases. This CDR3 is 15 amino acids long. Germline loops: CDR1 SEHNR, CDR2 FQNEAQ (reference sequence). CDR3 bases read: TGTGCCAGCACCTCGAGAGGACAGGGGGCAAGAGGT. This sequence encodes CASTSRGQGARG. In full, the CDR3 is CASTSRGQGARGQYF.

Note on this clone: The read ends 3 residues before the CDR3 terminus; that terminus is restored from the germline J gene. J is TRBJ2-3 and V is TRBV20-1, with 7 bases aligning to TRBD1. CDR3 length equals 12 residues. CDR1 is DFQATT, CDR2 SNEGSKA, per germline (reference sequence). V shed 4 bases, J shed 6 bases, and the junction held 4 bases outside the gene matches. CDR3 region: CSAIAQGDTQYF. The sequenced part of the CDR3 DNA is TGCAGTGCTATCGCACAGGGGGATACG.

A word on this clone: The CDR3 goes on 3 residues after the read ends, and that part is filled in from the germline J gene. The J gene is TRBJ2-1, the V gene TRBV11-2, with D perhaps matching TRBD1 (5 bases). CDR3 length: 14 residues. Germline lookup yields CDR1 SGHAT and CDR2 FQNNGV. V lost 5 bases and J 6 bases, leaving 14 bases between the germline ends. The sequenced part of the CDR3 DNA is TGTGCCAGCAGCAGTTTCAGGGAACGCAATGAG. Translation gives CASSSFRERNE. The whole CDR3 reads CASSSFRERNEQFF.

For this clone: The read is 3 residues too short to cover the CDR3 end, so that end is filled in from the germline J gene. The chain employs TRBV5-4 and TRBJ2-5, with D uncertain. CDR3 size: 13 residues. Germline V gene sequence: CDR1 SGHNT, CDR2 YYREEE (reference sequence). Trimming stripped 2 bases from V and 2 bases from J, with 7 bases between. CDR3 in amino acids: CASSFQTQETQYF. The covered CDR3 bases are TGTGCCAGCAGCTTCCAGACACAAGAGACC.

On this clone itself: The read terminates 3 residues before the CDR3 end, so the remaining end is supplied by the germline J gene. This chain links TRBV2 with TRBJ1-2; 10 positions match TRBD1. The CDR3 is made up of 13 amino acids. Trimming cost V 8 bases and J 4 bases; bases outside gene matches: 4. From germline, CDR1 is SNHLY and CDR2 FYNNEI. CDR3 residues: CASGDRGAYGYTF. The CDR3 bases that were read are TGTGCCAGCGGGGACAGGGGTGCCTATGGC.

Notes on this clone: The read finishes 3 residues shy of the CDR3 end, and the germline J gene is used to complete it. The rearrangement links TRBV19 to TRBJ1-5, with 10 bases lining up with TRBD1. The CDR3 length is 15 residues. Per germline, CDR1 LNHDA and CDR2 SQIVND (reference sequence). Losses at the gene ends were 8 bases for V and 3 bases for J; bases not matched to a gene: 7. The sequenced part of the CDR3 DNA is TGTGCCAGTTTCTTTGACAGGGGGCCCAATCAGCCC. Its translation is CASFFDRGPNQP. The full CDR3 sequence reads CASFFDRGPNQPQHF.

This chain's CDR3 is CASSSERGGPYNEQFF. CDR3 bases read: TGTGCCAGCAGTTCCGAGCGGGGGGGACCCTACAATGAG. The chain uses TRBV2 and TRBJ2-1; 10 nucleotides align to TRBD2. The read finishes 3 residues shy of the CDR3 end, and the germline J gene is used to complete it. The CDR3 loop spans 16 amino acids. Unmatched junction bases numbered 6, after V lost 5 bases and J lost 2 bases. Germline V gene data show CDR1 as SNHLY and CDR2 as FYNNEI.

The sequenced CDR3 bases are TGTGCCAGCAGCCGGAGCAGGAAAACCTCTGGGGCCAACGTC. Translation: CASSRSRKTSGANV. The full-length CDR3 reads as CASSRSRKTSGANVLTF. The genes are TRBV14 and TRBJ2-6; D gene uncertain. The CDR3 is cut off 3 residues early in the read; its end comes from the germline J gene. The germline V and J ends were trimmed by 4 bases and 0 bases, with 13 bases remaining between them. Germline V gives CDR1 SGHDN, CDR2 FVKESK. The CDR3 covers 17 residues. Combining the CDR3 with reference TRBV14 and TRBJ2-6 gives the whole variable domain EAGVTQFPSHSVIEKGQTVTLRCDPISGHDNLYWYRRVMGKEIKFLLHFVKESKQDESGMPNNRFLAERTGGTYSTLKVQPAELEDSGVYFCASSRSRKTSGANVLTFGAGSRLTVL.

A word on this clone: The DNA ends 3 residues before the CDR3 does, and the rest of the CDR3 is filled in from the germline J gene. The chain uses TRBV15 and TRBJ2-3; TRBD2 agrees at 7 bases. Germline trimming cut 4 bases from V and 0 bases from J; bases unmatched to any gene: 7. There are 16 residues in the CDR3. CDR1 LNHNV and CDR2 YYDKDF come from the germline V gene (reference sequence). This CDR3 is CATSNRTRPSTDTQYF. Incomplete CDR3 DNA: TGTGCCACCAGCAATAGGACTAGACCTAGCACAGATACG.

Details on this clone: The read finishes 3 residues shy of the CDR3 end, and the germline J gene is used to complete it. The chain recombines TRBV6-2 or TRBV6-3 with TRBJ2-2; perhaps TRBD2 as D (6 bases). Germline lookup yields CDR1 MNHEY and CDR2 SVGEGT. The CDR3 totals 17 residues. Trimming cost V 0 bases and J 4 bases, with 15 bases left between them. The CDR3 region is CASSYSPETRGTGELFF. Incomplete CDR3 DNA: TGTGCCAGCAGTTACTCCCCTGAGACTAGAGGCACCGGGGAG.

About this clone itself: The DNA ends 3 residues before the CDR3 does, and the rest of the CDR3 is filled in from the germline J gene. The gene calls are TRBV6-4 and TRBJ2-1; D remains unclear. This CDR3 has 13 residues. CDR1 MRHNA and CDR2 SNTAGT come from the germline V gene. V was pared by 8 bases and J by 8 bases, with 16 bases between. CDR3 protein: CASSGGDTDEQFF. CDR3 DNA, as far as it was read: TGTGCCAGCTCGGGTGGTGATACGGATGAG.

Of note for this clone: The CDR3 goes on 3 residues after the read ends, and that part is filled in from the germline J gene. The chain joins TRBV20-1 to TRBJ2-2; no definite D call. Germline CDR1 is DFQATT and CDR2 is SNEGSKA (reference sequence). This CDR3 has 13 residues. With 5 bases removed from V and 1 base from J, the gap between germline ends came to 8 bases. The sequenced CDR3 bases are TGCAGTGCTTTGCCCGGGAACACCGGGGAG. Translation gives CSALPGNTGE. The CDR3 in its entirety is CSALPGNTGELFF.

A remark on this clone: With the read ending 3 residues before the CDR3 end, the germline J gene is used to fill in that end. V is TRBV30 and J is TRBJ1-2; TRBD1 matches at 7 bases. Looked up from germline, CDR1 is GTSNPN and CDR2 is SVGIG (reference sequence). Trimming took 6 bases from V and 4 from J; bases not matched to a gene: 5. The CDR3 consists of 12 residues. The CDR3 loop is CACKGQAYGYTF. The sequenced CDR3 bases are TGTGCCTGTAAAGGACAGGCCTATGGC.

The CDR3 here is CASSPGTGGSGANVLTF. Partial CDR3 DNA: TGTGCCAGCTCACCAGGGACAGGGGGATCTGGGGCCAACGTC. The chain uses TRBV18 and TRBJ2-6; 11 bases fit TRBD1. The read halts 3 residues ahead of the CDR3 end, with the missing end drawn from the germline J gene. The CDR3 sequence is 17 residues long. Germline lookup yields CDR1 KGHSH and CDR2 LQKENI. After removal of 2 bases from V and 1 base from J, the junction contained 1 base not matched to a gene.

The part of the CDR3 DNA that was read is TGTGCCAGCAGCCCAGGACTCCTTCGGTCCTACGAG. Translated: CASSPGLLRSYE. The CDR3 in full is CASSPGLLRSYEQYF. J is TRBJ2-7 and V is TRBV7-9, with TRBD2 as a possible D gene (5 bases). The read ends 3 residues shy of where the CDR3 ends; the end is completed using the germline J gene. V lost 5 bases and J lost 1, with 15 bases in between. CDR1 is SEHNR and CDR2 is FQNEAQ in the germline V gene (reference sequence). This CDR3 is built from 15 residues.

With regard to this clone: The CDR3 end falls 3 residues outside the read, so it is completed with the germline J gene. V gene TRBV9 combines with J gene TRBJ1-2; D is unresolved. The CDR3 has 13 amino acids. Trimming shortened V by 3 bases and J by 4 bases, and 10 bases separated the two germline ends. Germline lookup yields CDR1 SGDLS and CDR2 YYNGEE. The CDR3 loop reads CASSDPGRYGYTF. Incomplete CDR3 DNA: TGTGCCAGCAGCGACCCAGGCCGCTATGGC.

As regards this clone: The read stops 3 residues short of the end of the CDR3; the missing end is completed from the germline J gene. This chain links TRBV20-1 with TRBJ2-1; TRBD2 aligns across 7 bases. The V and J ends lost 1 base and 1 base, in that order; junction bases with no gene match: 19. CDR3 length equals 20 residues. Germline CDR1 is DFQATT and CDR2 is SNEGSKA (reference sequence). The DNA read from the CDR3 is TGCAGTGCTAGAGTTTGGGGGGGGGTTTCAGACGTGTTGTCCTACAATGAG. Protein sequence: CSARVWGGVSDVLSYNE. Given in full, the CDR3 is CSARVWGGVSDVLSYNEQFF.

The CDR3 loop is CASSNQQGTNEQFF. The DNA read from the CDR3 is TGTGCCAGCAGTAACCAACAGGGTACCAATGAG. The J gene is TRBJ2-1, the V gene TRBV12-3 or TRBV12-4, with a possible D match to TRBD1 (6 bases). The read ends 3 residues before the CDR3 terminus; that terminus is restored from the germline J gene. V shed 5 bases and J shed 6 bases, with 14 bases lying between them. The length of the CDR3 is 14 residues.